These T cell receptor beta chains were read from a single sample in a study of monozygotic twins with inflammatory bowel disease. TCRdb reprocessed the 5' RACE reads, keeping one entry per CDR3 protein, no DNA. Found here are more than 75,000 distinct CDR3 sequences; the top ten clones hold roughly 7%. Sequencing input: blood. Source of these receptors: a human donor with ulcerative colitis or Crohn's disease, or a healthy co-twin of an affected twin (not recorded which). The CDR3 runs from the conserved cysteine through the conserved F or W.

J | V | CDR3
TRBJ1-1 | TRBV5-1 | CASRVRGDTEAFF
TRBJ2-7 | TRBV5-1 | CASSPQGGKSYEQYF
TRBJ1-2 | TRBV19 | CASFRGDQGGYTF
TRBJ2-1 | TRBV19 | CASGSGRNNEQFF
TRBJ1-6 | TRBV12-3/TRBV12-4 | CASSGSSYNSPLHF
TRBJ2-3 | TRBV5-1 | CASSLTGMGDTQYF
TRBJ2-1 | TRBV5-1 | CASSRAQLYNEQFF
TRBJ1-2 | TRBV7-9 | CASSPQDRLNYGYTF
TRBJ1-2 | TRBV6-1 | CASSEVLTGVGVQGYGYTF
TRBJ2-3 | TRBV7-2 | CASSLGGARYTQYF
TRBJ2-1 | TRBV2 | CASPHRRDGRNNEQFF
TRBJ2-2 | TRBV5-5 | CASITGGSGELFF
TRBJ1-2 | TRBV6-5 | CASSYSGQGTFYGYTF
TRBJ1-5 | TRBV2 | CASSEALTAGQPQHF
TRBJ2-7 | TRBV7-2 | CASSKKRGQGGVQYF
TRBJ2-2 | TRBV5-1 | CASRPGQQNTGELFF
TRBJ2-1 | TRBV10-3 | CAISESPPWDEQFF
TRBJ2-2 | TRBV6-5 | CASSYSVDLNTGELFF
TRBJ1-2 | TRBV12-3/TRBV12-4 | CASSRQGIYGYTF
TRBJ2-2 | TRBV7-3 | CASSPTGNTGELFF
TRBJ2-4 | TRBV12-3/TRBV12-4 | CASSFGGYSKNIQYF
TRBJ2-7 | TRBV11-2 | CASSLASGEQYF
TRBJ2-1 | TRBV5-1 | CASSLGLAGGPSTNEQFF
TRBJ2-3 | TRBV20-1 | CSASGAPKSDTDTQYF
TRBJ2-2 | TRBV12-3/TRBV12-4 | CASGHTGELFF
TRBJ1-2 | TRBV6-1 | CASRIGRDPNYGYTF
TRBJ1-4 | TRBV2 | CASILEGARGEKLFF
TRBJ2-2 | TRBV4-2 | CASSQEGQVESGELFF
TRBJ1-1 | TRBV29-1 | CSVVGPGSEALF
TRBJ2-1 | TRBV7-9 | CASSPQLGSYNEQFF
TRBJ2-7 | TRBV27 | CASSLERGRQEQYF
TRBJ2-5 | TRBV3-1 | CASSQDHSEETQYF
TRBJ1-1 | TRBV12-3/TRBV12-4 | CASSFRRGKTEAFF
TRBJ2-3 | TRBV7-9 | CASSLPPGGTDTQYF
TRBJ2-1 | TRBV7-2 | CASNTRTVGNEQFF
TRBJ1-4 | TRBV20-1 | CSATANEKLFF
TRBJ2-5 | TRBV20-1 | CSAPKSGHQETQYF
TRBJ2-3 | TRBV20-1 | CSARTWTSGGTSTDTQYF
TRBJ1-6 | TRBV20-1 | CSGVDGGVNSPLHF
TRBJ2-7 | TRBV11-2 | CASSLSSVEEQYF
TRBJ1-5 | TRBV12-3/TRBV12-4 | CASSSQGDQPQHF